The 24 T cell receptor beta chains listed next were all sequenced from one sample in a study of T-cell reconstitution after alpha-beta-depleted transplantation in children. Preparation of the TCRbeta library was carried out with unique molecular identifiers. TCRdb reprocessed the PCR reads via MiXCR and lists one record per CDR3 protein. The top ten hold about 5% of the sample, which has hundreds of thousands of distinct CDR3 sequences, approximately 12% seen once. This specimen consisted of PBMCs from the stem cell graft donor, obtained from the stem cell graft. Every receptor here comes from a human donor who donated a stem cell graft to a child with combined immunodeficiency.

Only a few counts were recorded for this clonotype. V and J are TRBV15 and TRBJ2-7; perhaps TRBD2 as D (6 bases). CDR3 length: 15 amino acids. Germline V gene data show CDR1 as LNHNV and CDR2 as YYDKDF (reference sequence). V lost 0 bases, J lost 3 bases, and 12 bases lay in between. The CDR3 loop reads CATSRDTDGGYEQYF. CDR3 sequence (DNA): TGTGCCACCAGCAGAGATACCGACGGGGGCTACGAGCAGTACTTC. Using reference TRBV15 and TRBJ2-7 for the parts outside the CDR3, the full variable domain is DAMVIQNPRYQVTQFGKPVTLSCSQTLNHNVMYWYQQKSSQAPKLLFHYYDKDFNNEADTPDNFQSRRPNTSFCFLDIRSPGLGDTAMYLCATSRDTDGGYEQYFGPGTRLTVT.

The J gene is TRBJ2-3, the V gene TRBV29-1; tentatively, D is TRBD1 (5 bases). This CDR3 region has 14 residues. Trimming cost V 4 bases and J 8 bases, with 19 bases left between them. CDR1 is SQVTM, CDR2 ANQGSEA, per germline. The CDR3 loop reads CSVGLGGRGGTQYF. In DNA form, the CDR3 reads TGCAGCGTTGGTCTGGGTGGAAGGGGTGGTACGCAGTATTTT.

This clonotype was recorded a few times. The V gene is TRBV12-3 or TRBV12-4, the J gene TRBJ1-3; D uncertain. V was trimmed by 7 bases and J by 4 bases, leaving 17 bases between them. The CDR3 has 15 residues. The CDR3 DNA reads TGTGCCAGCACCCCCACGAGGGCAGGCGGAAACACCATATATTTT. It translates to CASTPTRAGGNTIYF.

The sample holds a few counts of this clonotype. The chain uses TRBV7-2 and TRBJ2-1; D gene unclear. Germline loops: CDR1 SGHTA, CDR2 FQGNSA. This CDR3 spans 15 amino acids. Trimming removed 5 bases at V and 0 bases at J, with 11 bases between. Here the CDR3 DNA reads TGTGCCAGCAGCACGACCATTCGCTCCTACAATGAGCAGTTCTTC. It encodes CASSTTIRSYNEQFF.

This clonotype appeared a few times. The chain links TRBV18 to TRBJ2-1; TRBD2 might be the D (6 bases). The CDR3 loop spans 13 amino acids. Trimming cost V 0 bases and J 9 bases, with 9 bases left between them. The germline V gene has CDR1 KGHSH and CDR2 LQKENI. The CDR3 spells CASSPPPGVEQFF. DNA of the CDR3: TGTGCCAGCTCACCACCCCCGGGAGTTGAGCAGTTCTTC.

This clonotype occurred a few times. The chain carries TRBV5-5 and TRBJ2-2; D call uncertain. This CDR3 has 11 amino acids. V lost 1 base, J lost 10 bases, and 5 bases lay in between. Germline assignment: CDR1 SGHKS and CDR2 YYEKEE (reference sequence). CDR3 coding DNA: TGTGCCAGCAGCTTGTCCAAGGAGCTGTTTTTT. It is translated as CASSLSKELFF.

This clonotype was seen only a few times. The chain has TRBV5-1 and TRBJ2-5, with TRBD1 as a possible D gene (5 bases). Per the germline V gene, CDR1 is SGHRS and CDR2 is YFSETQ. The CDR3 loop spans 15 amino acids. V gave up 2 bases and J gave up 2 bases, with 13 bases separating them. The CDR3 region is CASSFVDRVQETQYF. The CDR3 DNA sequence: TGCGCCAGCAGCTTCGTAGACAGAGTACAAGAGACCCAGTACTTC.

This clonotype has a handful of counts. The chain couples TRBV24-1 to TRBJ1-2; weak D call: TRBD1 (5 bases). The V end was cut by 3 bases, the J end by 1 base, with 11 bases between. Germline CDR1 reads KGHDR; CDR2 reads SFDVKD. The CDR3 totals 15 residues. CDR3 amino acids: CATSDRSGSNYGYTF. CDR3 DNA: TGTGCCACCAGTGATAGGTCAGGGAGTAACTATGGCTACACCTTC.

In this sample, this clonotype turned up many times. The chain uses TRBV6-4 and TRBJ2-1, with TRBD1 as a possible D gene (5 bases). Germline lookup yields CDR1 MRHNA and CDR2 SNTAGT. With 0 bases removed from V and 0 bases from J, the gap between germline ends came to 6 bases. This CDR3 has 15 amino acids. DNA of the CDR3: TGTGCCAGCAGTGACTCAGGGGACTCCTACAATGAGCAGTTCTTC. The encoded protein is CASSDSGDSYNEQFF.

The rearrangement links TRBV20-1 to TRBJ2-2; D might be TRBD1 (6 bases). Per the germline V gene, CDR1 is DFQATT and CDR2 is SNEGSKA (reference sequence). V was clipped by 0 bases and J by 3 bases, with 17 bases between them. The CDR3 has 17 amino acids. CDR3 amino acids: CSARDFGQGSYTGELFF. The CDR3 nucleotides are TGCAGTGCTAGAGATTTCGGGCAGGGGTCTTACACCGGGGAGCTGTTTTTT.

At least ten counts were recorded for this clonotype. The chain combines TRBV27 with TRBJ2-3; 8 nucleotides agree with TRBD2. CDR1 MNHEY and CDR2 SMNVEV come from the germline V gene (reference sequence). The CDR3 has 18 amino acids. J lost 6 bases, V lost 3 bases, and 17 bases had no gene match. The DNA of the CDR3 is TGTGCCAGCAGTTTCAGAAATGGACTAGCCAGGACTCGGGATACGCAGTATTTT. This codes for CASSFRNGLARTRDTQYF.

This clonotype was seen only a few times. The chain uses TRBV5-5 and TRBJ1-1; D is undetermined. Per the germline V gene, CDR1 is SGHKS and CDR2 is YYEKEE (reference sequence). This CDR3 comprises 14 residues. V was cut by 0 bases and J by 0 bases, with 6 bases left in between. The DNA for the CDR3 is TGTGCCAGCAGCTTGGGGGTAATGAACACTGAAGCTTTCTTT. It is translated as CASSLGVMNTEAFF.

Worth noting for this clonotype: This may be a read error, as it is one base from a much larger clone. V usage is TRBV4-1 and J usage is TRBJ2-7; tentatively, D is TRBD2 (5 bases). V lost 4 bases and J 4 bases, leaving 11 bases between the germline ends. The CDR3 contains 13 residues. CDR1 and CDR2 (germline): MGHRA, YSYEKL. CDR3 sequence reads: CASSLDGLYEQYF. CDR3 in DNA: TGCGCCAGCAGCCTAGACGGACTTTACGAGCAGTACTTC.

This rearrangement joins TRBV7-9 to TRBJ2-5; maybe TRBD2 (6 bases). Germline V lookup: CDR1 SEHNR, CDR2 FQNEAQ (reference sequence). CDR3 length equals 16 residues. V was clipped by 5 bases and J by 5 bases, with 21 bases between them. The CDR3 sequence: CASSPTYGEEGETQYF. In nucleotides, the CDR3 is TGTGCCAGCAGCCCCACGTACGGGGAGGAGGGGGAGACCCAGTACTTC.

The sample holds many counts of this clonotype. The chain has TRBV20-1 and TRBJ2-5, with a possible D match to TRBD1 (5 bases). Germline-derived CDR1 and CDR2 are DFQATT and SNEGSKA (reference sequence). Between the trimmed V and J ends, which lost 5 bases and 2 bases, there was a span of 12 bases. The CDR3 has 13 amino acids. The CDR3 loop reads CSAGSRQQETQYF. DNA of the CDR3: TGCAGTGCTGGATCAAGACAGCAAGAGACCCAGTACTTC.

This clonotype was observed a handful of times. The chain recombines TRBV12-3 or TRBV12-4 with TRBJ1-1; possibly TRBD1 for D (5 bases). Trimming left V 5 bases short and J 0 bases short, with 16 bases between. The CDR3 has 16 amino acids. The DNA of the CDR3 is TGTGCCAGCAGTCCAGACTGGGGACGGGTGAACACTGAAGCTTTCTTT. Its protein is CASSPDWGRVNTEAFF.

In this sample, this clonotype turned up many times. CDR3 sequence reads: CASSGEGTEQYF. In DNA, the CDR3 is TGTGCCAGTAGTGGGGAAGGGACCGAGCAGTACTTC. The rearrangement links TRBV27 to TRBJ2-7; D could derive from TRBD1 or TRBD2 (5 bases each). The V end was cut by 9 bases, the J end by 6 bases, with 15 bases between. This CDR3 has 12 residues. CDR1 is MNHEY, CDR2 SMNVEV, per germline (reference sequence).

Only a few counts were recorded for this clonotype. The J gene is TRBJ2-5, the V gene TRBV5-1; no clear D. This CDR3 comprises 14 residues. Trimming stripped 4 bases from V and 4 bases from J, with 14 bases between. Germline CDR1 is SGHRS and CDR2 is YFSETQ. The CDR3 DNA follows: TGCGCCAGCAGCCGTAGGGCAGAAACAGAGACCCAGTACTTC. This sequence encodes CASSRRAETETQYF.

This clonotype was seen more than once but under ten times. Since the CDR3 does not end with the conserved phenylalanine or tryptophan, this likely comes from a read error. The DNA is omitted, as the CDR3 cannot be located on it reliably, and the CDR3 follows TCRdb's listing. The J gene is TRBJ2-1, the V gene TRBV12-3 or TRBV12-4; the tabulated D call, TRBD2, remains unverified against the DNA. Ends included, the CDR3 has 11 residues. The CDR3 loop is CASSLRRGGDD.

This chain connects TRBV15 to TRBJ2-1, with 8 bases aligning to TRBD2. CDR1 and CDR2 (germline): LNHNV, YYDKDF (reference sequence). V shed 3 bases and J 5 bases; nucleotides not matched to a gene: 12. The CDR3 length is 17 residues. The CDR3 region has the DNA TGTGCCACCAGCAGGGTCGGAGCGGGAGTCCCAAACAATGAGCAGTTCTTC. It specifies CATSRVGAGVPNNEQFF.

There are many counts of this clonotype. This chain connects TRBV12-3 or TRBV12-4 to TRBJ2-6; 11 bases fit TRBD2. CDR3 length equals 18 residues. Trimming at V came to 7 bases and at J to 1 base, leaving 9 bases not matched to a gene. This CDR3 reads CASTSLGLAASGANVLTF. CDR3 DNA: TGTGCCAGCACTTCTTTGGGACTAGCGGCGTCTGGGGCCAACGTCCTGACTTTC.

Ten or more counts support this clonotype. The chain recombines TRBV5-6 with TRBJ2-7; TRBD2 agrees at 9 bases. CDR3 size: 15 residues. J gave up 4 bases and V 0 bases, and 5 bases lay outside the gene matches. Per the germline V gene, CDR1 is SGHDT and CDR2 is YYEEEE. CDR3 protein: CASSLDRGLAYEQYF. In nucleotides, the CDR3 is TGTGCCAGCAGCTTGGACCGGGGACTAGCTTACGAGCAGTACTTC. The full variable domain, completed using reference TRBV5-6 and TRBJ2-7, is DAGVTQSPTHLIKTRGQQVTLRCSPKSGHDTVSWYQQALGQGPQFIFQYYEEEERQRGNFPDRFSGHQFPNYSSELNVNALLLGDSALYLCASSLDRGLAYEQYFGPGTRLTVT.

In its sample, this clonotype was seen a few times. The V gene is TRBV4-3, the J gene TRBJ1-6; D possibly corresponds to TRBD1 (5 bases). Germline V lookup: CDR1 LGHNA, CDR2 YSLEER. The germline V and J ends were trimmed by 0 bases and 10 bases, with 13 bases remaining between them. The CDR3 covers 15 residues. CDR3 loop: CASSQDLGQTSPLHF. CDR3 DNA: TGCGCCAGCAGCCAAGATCTCGGACAAACCTCACCCCTCCACTTT.

The sample holds a few counts of this clonotype. The J gene is TRBJ1-1, the V gene TRBV12-3 or TRBV12-4; D not resolved. This CDR3 region has 14 residues. V was shortened by 5 bases and J by 0 bases, with 10 bases between the two germline ends. This CDR3 reads CASSLGFLNTEAFF. Written as DNA, the CDR3 is TGTGCCAGCAGTCTGGGATTCCTGAACACTGAAGCTTTCTTT.